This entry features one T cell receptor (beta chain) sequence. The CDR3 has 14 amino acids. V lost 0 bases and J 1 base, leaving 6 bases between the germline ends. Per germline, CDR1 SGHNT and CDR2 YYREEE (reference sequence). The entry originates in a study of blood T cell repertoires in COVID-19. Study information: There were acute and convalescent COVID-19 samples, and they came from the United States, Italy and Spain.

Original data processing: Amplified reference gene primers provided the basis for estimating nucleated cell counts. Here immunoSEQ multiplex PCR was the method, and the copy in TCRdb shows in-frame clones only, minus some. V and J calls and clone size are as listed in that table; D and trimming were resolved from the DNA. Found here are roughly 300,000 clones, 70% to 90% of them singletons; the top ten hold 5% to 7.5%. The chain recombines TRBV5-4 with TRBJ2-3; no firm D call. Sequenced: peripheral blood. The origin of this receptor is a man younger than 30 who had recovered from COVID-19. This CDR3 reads CASSLVQGTDTQYF. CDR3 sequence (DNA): TGTGCCAGCAGCTTGGTCCAGGGCACAGATACGCAGTATTTT.